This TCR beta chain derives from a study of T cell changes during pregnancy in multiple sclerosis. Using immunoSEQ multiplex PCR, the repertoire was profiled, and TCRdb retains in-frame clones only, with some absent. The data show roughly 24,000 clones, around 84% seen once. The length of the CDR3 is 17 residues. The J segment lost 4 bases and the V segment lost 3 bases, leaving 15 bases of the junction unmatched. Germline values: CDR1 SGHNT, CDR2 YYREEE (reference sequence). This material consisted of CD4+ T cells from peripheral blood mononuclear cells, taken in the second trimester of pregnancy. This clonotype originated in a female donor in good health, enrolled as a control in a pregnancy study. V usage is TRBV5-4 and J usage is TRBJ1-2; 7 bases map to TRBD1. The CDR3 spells CASSSRQGSDKGYGYTF. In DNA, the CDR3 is TGTGCCAGCAGCTCACGACAGGGCTCGGATAAAGGCTATGGCTACACCTTC.